A single sample is the source of the 18 T cell receptor beta chains below, sequenced in a study of blood T cell repertoires in COVID-19. Generated by immunoSEQ multiplex PCR, the TCRdb table keeps only in-frame clones and is missing some. The table lists some 96,000 clones, roughly 90% of them singletons. Input material: peripheral blood. These receptors were obtained from a man aged 50-59 years with active COVID-19.

On this clone: An end of the junction differs from the germline gene, which may be a read error. The J gene is TRBJ2-7, the V gene TRBV20-1, with 9 bases lining up with TRBD2. The germline gives CDR1 DFQATT, CDR2 SNEGSKA (reference sequence). The CDR3 consists of 10 residues. DNA of the CDR3: TGCAGTGCTAAGACTAGCGGAGCTCAGTTC. Protein sequence: CSAKTSGAQF.

V gene TRBV7-2 combines with J gene TRBJ2-5; D is perhaps TRBD2 (5 bases). The CDR3 consists of 14 residues. Trimming stripped 1 base from V and 5 bases from J, with 11 bases between. The germline gives CDR1 SGHTA, CDR2 FQGNSA. The DNA of the CDR3 is TGTGCCAGCAGCTTAGGGGTTCGGGGTGAGACCCAGTACTTC. Residues: CASSLGVRGETQYF.

The CDR3 sequence is CASSPTNYGYTF. DNA of the CDR3: TGTGCCAGCAGTCCTACTAACTATGGCTACACCTTC. V is TRBV6-5 and J is TRBJ1-2; D remains ambiguous. Germline CDR1 is MNHEY and CDR2 is SVGAGI. V was shortened by 5 bases and J by 0 bases, with 4 bases between the two germline ends. The CDR3 is 12 amino acids.

The chain uses TRBV11-1 and TRBJ2-3; D is ambiguous. The ends were cut back, 1 base at V and 0 bases at J, with 8 bases in the middle. This CDR3 region has 15 residues. Germline values: CDR1 SGHAT, CDR2 FQDESV (reference sequence). The CDR3, as DNA: TGTGCCAGCAGCTTAGAGAAAGCTAGCACAGATACGCAGTATTTT. Encoded protein: CASSLEKASTDTQYF.

The V and J genes are TRBV5-4 and TRBJ1-2; weak D call: TRBD1 (5 bases). CDR3 length equals 15 residues. The V and J ends lost 0 bases and 2 bases respectively, with 11 bases between them. From germline, CDR1 is SGHNT and CDR2 YYREEE (reference sequence). The DNA for the CDR3 is TGTGCCAGCAGCTTGGATAGGGGCCCGAACTATGGCTACACCTTC. Translated: CASSLDRGPNYGYTF. The complete variable domain, with remaining parts taken from reference TRBV5-4 and TRBJ1-2, reads ETGVTQSPTHLIKTRGQQVTLRCSSQSGHNTVSWYQQALGQGPQFIFQYYREEENGRGNFPPRFSGLQFPNYSSELNVNALELDDSALYLCASSLDRGPNYGYTFGSGTRLTVV.

The V gene is TRBV11-2, the J gene TRBJ1-4; 11 positions agree with TRBD1. J lost 8 bases, V lost 4 bases, and 6 bases had no gene match. Germline assignment: CDR1 SGHAT and CDR2 FQNNGV. The CDR3 covers 15 residues. The CDR3 loop is CASSSRDRGGEKLFF. DNA of the CDR3: TGTGCCAGCAGCTCTCGGGACAGGGGGGGCGAAAAACTGTTTTTT. The variable domain in full, with the rest retrieved from reference TRBV11-2 and TRBJ1-4, is EAGVAQSPRYKIIEKRQSVAFWCNPISGHATLYWYQQILGQGPKLLIQFQNNGVVDDSQLPKDRFSAERLKGVDSTLKIQPAKLEDSAVYLCASSSRDRGGEKLFFGSGTQLSVL.

The chain couples TRBV21-1 to TRBJ1-1; TRBD1, the D gene given by the table, was not confirmed from the DNA. TRBV21-1 is labeled a pseudogene. The CDR3 is made up of 18 amino acids. The CDR3 DNA reads TGTGCCAGCAGCAAAGTTATTTCAAGGACAGGGAAGGGGACTGAAGCTTTCTTT. This encodes CASSKVISRTGKGTEAFF.

This chain joins TRBV28 and TRBJ2-7; 10 nucleotides match TRBD2. Germline V gives CDR1 MDHEN, CDR2 SYDVKM. CDR3 size: 15 residues. Unmatched junction bases numbered 3, after V lost 2 bases and J lost 2 bases. CDR3: CASSLGLADTYEQYV. CDR3 DNA: TGTGCCAGCAGTTTAGGACTAGCGGACACCTACGAGCAGTACGTC.

The gene calls are TRBV6-1 and TRBJ2-7; 10 bases are a match to TRBD2. CDR1 is MNHNS, CDR2 SASEGT, per germline. With 4 bases clipped from V and 2 bases from J, the junction kept 14 bases outside the gene matches. CDR3 length: 18 residues. CDR3 DNA sequence: TGTGCCAGCAGTGCGGGTTGGGGGGGGACTAGCGCTGCCTACGAGCAGTACGTC. Translated: CASSAGWGGTSAAYEQYV.

In its sample, this clone was seen once. The chain couples TRBV5-6 to TRBJ2-7; TRBD1 might be the D (6 bases). Germline V gene data show CDR1 as SGHDT and CDR2 as YYEEEE. The V gene lost 2 bases and the J gene lost 2 bases, with 17 bases spanning the gap. The CDR3 has 16 residues. The chain's CDR3 is CASSFGYNRVPYEQYV. In DNA, the CDR3 is TGTGCCAGCAGCTTTGGGTACAACAGGGTCCCCTACGAGCAGTACGTC.

The chain recombines TRBV7-9 with TRBJ2-1, with 10 bases matching TRBD2. CDR1 is SEHNR and CDR2 is FQNEAQ in the germline V gene (reference sequence). The CDR3 contains 17 residues. J gave up 6 bases and V 5 bases, and 13 bases lay outside the gene matches. The CDR3 is CASSPPGVAGGLNEQFF. For the CDR3, the DNA is TGTGCCAGCAGCCCACCAGGGGTAGCGGGAGGCCTCAATGAGCAGTTCTTC.

This chain connects TRBV6-5 to TRBJ2-3; D remains unclear. CDR1 is MNHEY, CDR2 SVGAGI, per germline. With 6 bases removed from V and 1 base from J, the gap between germline ends came to 14 bases. The CDR3 sequence is 15 residues long. CDR3 nucleotides: TGTGCCAGCAGCCTGGTTTTAAGCCGCACAGATACGCAGTATTTT. This codes for CASSLVLSRTDTQYF.

The rearrangement joins TRBV5-1 to TRBJ1-1, with unresolved D. The CDR3 covers 14 residues. Trimming stripped 2 bases from V and 0 bases from J, with 8 bases between. The germline V gene has CDR1 SGHRS and CDR2 YFSETQ. The CDR3 coding sequence is TGCGCCAGCAGCTTCGAGGGATTGAACACTGAAGCTTTCTTT. Translation: CASSFEGLNTEAFF.

This clone was recorded once. V is TRBV19 and J is TRBJ2-4; 7 bases line up with TRBD1. Trimming took 5 bases from V and 6 from J; bases not matched to a gene: 16. The CDR3 length is 17 residues. Germline CDR1 and CDR2: LNHDA and SQIVND (reference sequence). CDR3 sequence (DNA): TGTGCCAGTAGTGCTCAAAACAGGGGCAGGGGCGGAAACATTCAGTACTTC. As protein: CASSAQNRGRGGNIQYF.

The chain is built from TRBV10-1 and TRBJ2-1, with 7 bases fitting TRBD1. The CDR3 consists of 19 residues. The V gene's germline CDR1 is WNHNN and CDR2 SYGVQD (reference sequence). V lost 2 bases, J lost 2 bases, and 15 bases stayed unmatched. The CDR3 reads CASSEGRQGRATTYNEQFF. The CDR3 DNA reads TGCGCCAGCAGTGAGGGGAGACAGGGTCGGGCAACGACCTACAATGAGCAGTTCTTC.

The rearrangement uses TRBV12-5 and TRBJ1-1; TRBD1 matches at 11 bases. V lost 3 bases to trimming and J lost 4 bases; unmatched junction nucleotides: 4. Germline lookup yields CDR1 LGHNT and CDR2 FRNRAP. CDR3 length: 15 amino acids. The CDR3 nucleotides are TGTGCTAGTGGTTTTTGGGGGACAGGGGGCACTGAAGCTTTCTTT. Translating gives CASGFWGTGGTEAFF. Full variable domain (missing parts from reference TRBV12-5 and TRBJ1-1): DARVTQTPRHKVTEMGQEVTMRCQPILGHNTVFWYRQTMMQGLELLAYFRNRAPLDDSGMPKDRFSAEMPDATLATLKIQPSEPRDSAVYFCASGFWGTGGTEAFFGQGTRLTVV.

This chain links TRBV3-1 (or the pseudogene TRBV3-2) with TRBJ2-7; 10 bases align to TRBD1. After removal of 4 bases from V and 4 bases from J, the junction contained 7 bases not matched to a gene. The CDR3 sequence is 15 residues long. Germline loops: CDR1 LGHDT, CDR2 YNNKEL (reference sequence). CDR3 coding DNA: TGTGCCAGCAGCCCGACCGGGACAGGGGAGTACGAGCAGTACTTC. Translation: CASSPTGTGEYEQYF.

The J gene is TRBJ1-6, the V gene TRBV4-1, with 9 bases matching TRBD1. The germline V gene encodes CDR1 MGHRA and CDR2 YSYEKL. The junction had 7 bases not matched to a gene; V was cut back by 4 bases and J by 3 bases. CDR3 size: 17 residues. CDR3: CASSPMGTGNYNSPLHF. DNA for the CDR3: TGCGCCAGCAGCCCCATGGGGACAGGGAACTATAATTCACCCCTCCACTTT.